The rows below give T cell receptor beta chains drawn from one sample of a study of blood T cell repertoires in COVID-19. Clones were sequenced by immunoSEQ multiplex PCR, and TCRdb holds only the in-frame ones, with some missing. The table shows about 70,000 clones, with around nine tenths occurring only once. Sequenced: peripheral blood. The source of these receptors is a man aged 60-69 years with acute or convalescent COVID-19. CDR3s include the opening cysteine and the closing phenylalanine or tryptophan. Each record gives: V gene, D gene, clone size, J gene, CDR3 protein, CDR3 DNA. D genes are given only for firm matches. The size of a clone is reported for some rows only, either as once, few or many, or as a class for expanded clones.

>TRBV7-2|-|-|TRBJ1-5
CASSFRGGSNQPQHF
TGTGCCAGCAGCTTTAGGGGGGGGAGCAATCAGCCCCAGCATTTT
>TRBV7-6|TRBD1|once|TRBJ2-2
CASSIRDRGTGELFF
TGTGCCAGCAGCATCCGGGACAGGGGAACCGGGGAGCTGTTTTTT
>TRBV4-1|TRBD1|few|TRBJ2-7
CASSQRDRGYEQYF
TGCGCCAGCAGCCAAAGGGACAGGGGGTACGAGCAGTACTTC
>TRBV5-4|-|-|TRBJ2-3
CASSLDGGQDTQYF
TGTGCCAGCAGCTTGGACGGTGGGCAGGATACGCAGTATTTT
>TRBV18|-|-|TRBJ1-4
CASSPPGATNEKLFF
TGTGCCAGCTCACCGCCAGGGGCAACTAATGAAAAACTGTTTTTT
>TRBV27|TRBD1|-|TRBJ1-4
CASRTHTGGLNEKLFF
TGTGCCAGCAGGACCCACACAGGGGGCTTGAATGAAAAACTGTTTTTT
>TRBV5-1|TRBD1|-|TRBJ2-7
CASSFSTGTGLYEQYF
TGCGCCAGCAGCTTTTCCACCGGGACAGGGCTCTACGAGCAGTACTTC
>TRBV30|-|-|TRBJ1-1
CAWSRSLNTEAFF
TGTGCCTGGAGTCGTTCCTTGAACACTGAAGCTTTCTTT
>TRBV6-5|TRBD1|-|TRBJ1-2
CASRVDRGFYGYTF
TGTGCCAGCAGGGTTGACAGGGGGTTCTATGGCTACACCTTC
>TRBV14|-|-|TRBJ1-1
CASSQHLGTEAFF
TGTGCCAGCAGCCAGCACCTCGGGACTGAAGCTTTCTTT
>TRBV7-8|-|-|TRBJ2-4
CASSPGGQIQYF
TGTGCCAGCAGCCCCGGTGGACAAATTCAGTACTTC
>TRBV6-5|TRBD1|-|TRBJ1-1
CASSYTQGRKNTEAFF
TGTGCCAGCAGTTACACACAGGGGCGAAAGAACACTGAAGCTTTCTTT
>TRBV6-1|TRBD1|-|TRBJ2-1
CASSRTGIDSDEQFF
TGTGCCAGCAGTCGGACAGGGATAGACTCCGATGAGCAGTTCTTC
>TRBV18|-|-|TRBJ1-2
CASSPFEDYGYTF
TGTGCCAGCTCGCCATTCGAGGACTATGGCTACACCTTC
>TRBV11-2|-|-|TRBJ1-3
CASSLDGGSGNTIYF
TGTGCCAGCAGCTTAGATGGGGGGTCTGGAAACACCATATATTTT
>TRBV19|-|-|TRBJ2-5
CATGSGTRETQYF
TGTGCCACCGGATCCGGGACTCGGGAGACCCAGTACTTC
>TRBV10-3|TRBD1|-|TRBJ2-7
CAINNDRDSYEQYF
TGTGCCATCAACAACGACAGGGACTCCTACGAGCAGTACTTC
>TRBV5-4|TRBD1|-|TRBJ2-7
CASSSNRGQERHEQYF
TGTGCCAGCAGCTCAAACAGGGGTCAGGAACGACACGAGCAGTACTTC
>TRBV6-1|-|-|TRBJ2-7
CASSEALVVGQPSYEQYF
TGTGCCAGCAGTGAAGCGCTGGTCGTCGGACAGCCCTCCTACGAGCAGTACTTC
>TRBV3-1/TRBV3-2|-|-|TRBJ1-3
CASSQVRFSGNTIYF
TGTGCCAGCAGCCAAGTTAGATTCTCTGGAAACACCATATATTTT
>TRBV29-1|-|-|TRBJ1-1
CSVSQGLEAFF
TGCAGCGTTTCACAGGGCCTAGAAGCTTTCTTT
>TRBV24-1|-|-|TRBJ2-5
CATSDAGKGETQYF
TGTGCCACCAGTGATGCGGGGAAAGGAGAGACCCAGTACTTC
>TRBV12-3/TRBV12-4|-|-|TRBJ2-2
CATGETGELFF
TGTGCCACGGGGGAGACCGGGGAGCTGTTTTTT
>TRBV5-1|TRBD1|-|TRBJ2-7
CASSTGGEQYF
TGCGCCAGCAGCACAGGGGGGGAGCAGTACTTC
>TRBV6-1|TRBD2|-|TRBJ2-2
CASSEGSGGIFNTGELFF
TGTGCCAGCAGTGAGGGTAGCGGGGGAATTTTTAACACCGGGGAGCTGTTTTTT
>TRBV4-1|TRBD2|-|TRBJ2-3
CASTDGRLAGDTDTQYF
TGCGCCAGCACCGATGGGCGACTAGCGGGGGACACAGATACGCAGTATTTT
>TRBV30|TRBD1|-|TRBJ1-1
CAWSPHPGDRAFF
TGTGCCTGGAGTCCCCACCCCGGGGACAGAGCTTTCTTT